The rows below give T cell receptor beta chains drawn from one sample of a study of long-term antiretroviral therapy in people with HIV. Assay: immunoSEQ multiplex PCR; the TCRdb copy retains only in-frame clones and omits some. The repertoire consists of tens of thousands of clones, with roughly 84% occurring once and the leading ten covering over 15%. Sequencing was performed on unsorted PBMCs, taken 0.1 years before starting antiretroviral therapy. The receptor source for this set is a man younger than 35 with HIV. CDR3s include the opening cysteine and the closing phenylalanine or tryptophan. The D gene is left open where the match is weak. Size is stated for part of the rows, as once, few or many counts, or as a class when the clone is expanded.

>-|TRBV9|TRBD2|TRBJ2-1
TGTGCCAGCAGCCTAGATTCGGGAGGAAATGAGCAGTTCTTC
CASSLDSGGNEQFF
>-|TRBV18|TRBD1|TRBJ1-2
TGTGCCAGCTCACCAGATGCCGGGACAGAGACTAACTATGGCTACACCTTC
CASSPDAGTETNYGYTF
>-|TRBV7-2|-|TRBJ2-1
TGTGCCAGCAGCTTAGCGCAGGATAGGTCCTACAATGAGCAGTTCTTC
CASSLAQDRSYNEQFF
>-|TRBV7-8|-|TRBJ2-5
TGTGCCAGCAGCTTGACTGATTACAGGGCGGAGACCCAGTACTTC
CASSLTDYRAETQYF
>-|TRBV18|-|TRBJ1-3
TGTGCCAGCTCGCCCCTTGTAAACTCTGGAAACACCATATATTTT
CASSPLVNSGNTIYF
>-|TRBV4-1|-|TRBJ1-2
TGCGCCAGCAGCCAAGAGGCTAGGAACCTCTATGGCTACACCTTC
CASSQEARNLYGYTF
>-|TRBV4-2|-|TRBJ1-3
TGTGCCAGCAGCCAAGATACTGGGCAGGCTGGAAACACCATATATTTT
CASSQDTGQAGNTIYF
>once|TRBV6-4|-|TRBJ2-2
TGTGCCAGCAGCCAGGCTGGCGGACTTAACACCGGGGAGCTGTTTTTT
CASSQAGGLNTGELFF
>-|TRBV30|-|TRBJ2-6
TGTGCGCATACAGGAACCTCTGGGGCCAACGTCCTGACTTTC
CAHTGTSGANVLTF
>-|TRBV2|-|TRBJ2-3
TGTGCCAGCAATGTTGGGGGTCGAGCAGATACGCAGTATTTT
CASNVGGRADTQYF
>-|TRBV16|-|TRBJ1-2
TGTGCCAGCAGCCAATATAGGGGGGTGAACTATGGCTACACCTTC
CASSQYRGVNYGYTF
>few|TRBV7-2|-|TRBJ1-4
TGTGCCAGCAGCTTAGTCCCGTCCAATATTGAAAAACTGTTTTTT
CASSLVPSNIEKLFF
>few|TRBV6-4|TRBD2|TRBJ2-7
TGTGCCAGCAGCGCCGGGACTAGCGGGATCTACGAGCAGTACTTC
CASSAGTSGIYEQYF
>-|TRBV6-1|-|TRBJ1-4
TGTGCCAGCTTAAGGACGGATGGGGGTGAAAAACTGTTTTTT
CASLRTDGGEKLFF
>-|TRBV11-2|TRBD1|TRBJ2-2
TGTGCCAGCAGCTTAGAAGGACAGGGGGCTAACACCGGGGAGCTGTTTTTT
CASSLEGQGANTGELFF
>-|TRBV7-2|TRBD2|TRBJ2-5
TGTGCCAGCAGCTTAGGGACTAGCGGGGGTGAGACCCAGTACTTC
CASSLGTSGGETQYF
>few|TRBV28|TRBD1|TRBJ1-5
TGTGCCAGCAGTTCGACTACCGGGACAGCCAGCAATCAGCCCCAGCATTTT
CASSSTTGTASNQPQHF